This TCR beta chain was found in a study of shared T cell receptors in the human thymus. Sequencing used immunoSEQ multiplex PCR; TCRdb keeps in-frame clones, though not all of them. Of fewer than 700,000 clones listed, over 75% are singletons. The length of the CDR3 is 14 residues. V was shortened by 2 bases and J by 5 bases, with 13 bases between the two germline ends. Germline V gene lookup returns CDR1 MNHNY and CDR2 SVGAGI (reference sequence). These same records also appear under a second study, on human thymus T cells.

The chain links TRBV6-6 to TRBJ2-7; D is undetermined. This TCR was recovered from a boy younger than two with a congenital heart defect. Sequenced material: thymocytes. The CDR3 spells CASSYTIRVHEQYF. The CDR3 bases are TGTGCCAGCAGTTACACCATTCGGGTCCACGAGCAGTACTTC.